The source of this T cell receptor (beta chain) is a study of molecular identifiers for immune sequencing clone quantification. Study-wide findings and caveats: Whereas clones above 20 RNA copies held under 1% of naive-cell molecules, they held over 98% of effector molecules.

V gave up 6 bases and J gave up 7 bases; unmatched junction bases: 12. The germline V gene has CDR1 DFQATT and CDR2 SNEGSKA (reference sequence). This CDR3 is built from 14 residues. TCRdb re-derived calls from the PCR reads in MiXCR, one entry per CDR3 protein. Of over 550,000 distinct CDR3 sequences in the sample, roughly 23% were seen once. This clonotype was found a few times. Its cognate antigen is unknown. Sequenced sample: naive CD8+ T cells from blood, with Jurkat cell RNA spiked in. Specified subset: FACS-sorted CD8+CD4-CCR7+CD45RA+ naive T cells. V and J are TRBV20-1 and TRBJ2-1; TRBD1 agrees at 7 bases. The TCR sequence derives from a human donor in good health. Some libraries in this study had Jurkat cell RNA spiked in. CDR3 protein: CSAPLQGKGNEQFF. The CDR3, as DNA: TGCAGTGCCCCGTTACAGGGGAAGGGGAATGAGCAGTTCTTC.